This T cell receptor (beta chain) was captured by sequencing in a study of blood T cell repertoires in COVID-19. The authors' processing: Estimation of nucleated cell counts relied on the amplification of reference gene primers. Some clones are missing from TCRdb's copy, which holds only in-frame ones; the method was immunoSEQ multiplex PCR. Clone size and V and J calls were adopted from that table, with D and trimming inferred from the DNA. The data contain approximately 460,000 clones, roughly nine tenths of them singletons. As concerns this clone: This sample includes further DNA sequences coding for the same CDR3.

The receptor was derived from a man younger than 35 with COVID-19, enrolled during active disease. The sequenced sample was peripheral blood.

CDR3 sequence: CASSIGLARTYEQYF. The CDR3 DNA is TGTGCCAGTAGTATAGGGTTGGCACGCACCTACGAGCAGTACTTC. The chain links TRBV19 to TRBJ2-7; D uncertain. Germline CDR1 LNHDA, CDR2 SQIVND (reference sequence). The CDR3 totals 15 residues. Deletions cut 1 base from V and 2 bases from J, with 12 bases between.